Sequencing of this T cell receptor beta chain was carried out in a study of T cell responses to AZD1222 COVID-19 vaccine. Study-wide background: Samples with a second dose at about 4 or about 12 weeks were pooled together. Study-wide findings and caveats: None of the repertoires were sampled until the peak T cell response had passed. White British donors predominated, females outnumbered males, and clonal diversity was possibly underestimated. A rise in Spike-specific TCR breadth and depth followed two AZD1222 doses.

Points on this clone: Antigen specificity is unknown.

Looked up from germline, CDR1 is MDHEN and CDR2 is SYDVKM. This CDR3 spans 12 amino acids. With V trimmed by 8 bases and J by 3 bases, 2 bases remained unmatched. Only in-frame clones appear in the TCRdb table, and some are missing; sequencing was by immunoSEQ multiplex PCR. This table has 55,000 to 65,000 clones, 85% appearing once. The sample in question was peripheral blood, obtained on day 0 of AZD1222 vaccination. The TCR originated in an adult in good health. The V gene is TRBV28, the J gene TRBJ1-2, with 8 bases aligning to TRBD1. In DNA, the CDR3 is TGTGCCAGCGAGACAGGGGACTATGGCTACACCTTC. It is translated as CASETGDYGYTF.